This passage covers 9 T cell receptor beta chains from one sample sequenced in a study of PD-1 blockade in classical Hodgkin lymphoma. Profiling relied on immunoSEQ multiplex PCR, and the TCRdb table lists in-frame clones only, not all of them. The sample consists of 20,000 to 30,000 clones, over 60% of them appearing once. All patients experienced relapse after autologous stem cell transplantation, and brentuximab vedotin exposure was variable. The sample here was peripheral blood mononuclear cells (PBMCs), taken before the second cycle of nivolumab. These receptors came from a human donor with classical Hodgkin lymphoma.

The chain employs TRBV2 and TRBJ1-6; D is unresolved. Germline CDR1 reads SNHLY; CDR2 reads FYNNEI. V was cut by 4 bases and J by 18 bases, with 13 bases left in between. This CDR3 has 11 residues. The CDR3 DNA is TGTGCCAGCAGTGTTGAGACCAGGCCCCACTTT. Protein: CASSVETRPHF.

V is TRBV6-6 and J is TRBJ2-1; TRBD2 is a possible D gene (6 bases). This CDR3 region has 14 residues. The germline V gene has CDR1 MNHNY and CDR2 SVGAGI (reference sequence). The ends were cut back, 2 bases at V and 6 bases at J, with 11 bases in the middle. Here the CDR3 reads CASSYASVGNEQFF. CDR3 DNA: TGTGCCAGCAGTTACGCTAGCGTCGGCAATGAGCAGTTCTTC.

In DNA, the CDR3 is TGTGCCAGCAGCGGAAAAGGGAGTAGCGGGGAGCTGTTTTTT. Its translation is CASSGKGSSGELFF. The chain is built from TRBV9 and TRBJ2-2, with TRBD2 as a possible D gene (5 bases). Germline V gene sequence: CDR1 SGDLS, CDR2 YYNGEE. The CDR3 totals 14 residues. Trimming took off 3 bases at V and 7 bases at J, with 13 bases between the two ends.

J is TRBJ2-2 and V is TRBV28; no definite D call. Germline CDR1 reads MDHEN; CDR2 reads SYDVKM. The V gene lost 1 base and the J gene lost 5 bases, with 8 bases spanning the gap. The CDR3 extends over 14 amino acids. The DNA of the CDR3 is TGTGCCAGCAGTTTATATTTCAGGACCGGGGAGCTGTTTTTT. Residues: CASSLYFRTGELFF.

The gene calls are TRBV19 and TRBJ1-4, with D tentatively TRBD1 (5 bases). V shed 4 bases and J shed 0 bases, with 9 bases lying between them. CDR3 length equals 15 residues. The V gene's germline CDR1 is LNHDA and CDR2 SQIVND (reference sequence). CDR3 sequence reads: CASSKTVTTNEKLFF. The CDR3 DNA follows: TGTGCCAGTAGTAAGACAGTCACAACTAATGAAAAACTGTTTTTT.

V and J are TRBV27 and TRBJ2-5; 7 bases are shared with TRBD2. Germline loops: CDR1 MNHEY, CDR2 SMNVEV (reference sequence). Losses at the gene ends were 8 bases for V and 0 bases for J; bases not matched to a gene: 15. The CDR3 spans 17 residues. DNA of the CDR3: TGTGCCAGCGGCGGCTCGCTAGCGGTTCTAAACCAAGAGACCCAGTACTTC. Translated: CASGGSLAVLNQETQYF.

This chain uses TRBV10-2 with TRBJ1-1, with D unresolved. From germline, CDR1 is WSHSY and CDR2 SAAADI. The V end was cut by 2 bases, the J end by 1 base, with 8 bases between. The CDR3 loop spans 14 amino acids. The CDR3 spells CASSERQRNTEAFF. The CDR3 bases are TGCGCCAGCAGTGAGCGTCAGCGGAACACTGAAGCTTTCTTT.

The rearrangement uses TRBV5-8 and TRBJ2-7, with 7 bases that match TRBD2. This CDR3 is built from 12 residues. Per the germline V gene, CDR1 is SGHTS and CDR2 is YDEGEE. The ends lost 2 bases at V and 7 bases at J; junction bases unmatched: 3. CDR3 in amino acids: CASSFRLAEQYF. The CDR3 DNA reads TGTGCCAGCAGCTTTCGACTAGCTGAGCAGTACTTC.

This rearrangement joins TRBV2 to TRBJ2-7; weak D call: TRBD1 (5 bases). Germline CDR1 SNHLY, CDR2 FYNNEI. V lost 7 bases and J 1 base, leaving 11 bases between the germline ends. The CDR3 loop spans 13 amino acids. CDR3 amino acids: CASKPDSSYEQYF. In nucleotides, the CDR3 is TGTGCCAGCAAACCCGACAGTTCCTACGAGCAGTACTTC.